The rows below give T cell receptor beta chains drawn from one sample of a study of T-cell memory formation after mild COVID-19. TCRdb re-derived calls from the 5' RACE reads in MiXCR, one entry per CDR3 protein. The sample shows some 260,000 distinct CDR3 sequences, approximately 16% of them seen only once. Source material: PBMCs or a T cell subset sorted from them (not recorded which). These receptors were taken from a young man who had mild COVID-19 (a few samples of this study predate the infection). Cell type and time point are not known. Each CDR3 is given with its conserved first and last residue. Each record gives: D gene, J gene, CDR3 length, V gene, clone size, CDR3 protein. The D gene is left open where the match is weak. Where a row states a size, it is once, few, many or the class of an expanded clone; other rows omit it.

D gene: -
J gene: TRBJ2-1
CDR3 length: 15
V gene: TRBV5-1
clone size: -
CDR3 protein: CASSPLGSFYNEQFF

D gene: -
J gene: TRBJ2-1
CDR3 length: 13
V gene: TRBV9
clone size: many
CDR3 protein: CASSASVGGEQFF

D gene: TRBD1
J gene: TRBJ1-2
CDR3 length: 17
V gene: TRBV7-8
clone size: -
CDR3 protein: CASSSETGTNLPHGYTF

D gene: -
J gene: TRBJ1-6
CDR3 length: 14
V gene: TRBV5-1
clone size: few
CDR3 protein: CASRPGADNSPLHF

D gene: -
J gene: TRBJ1-5
CDR3 length: 12
V gene: TRBV20-1
clone size: -
CDR3 protein: CSARAGGQPQHF

D gene: TRBD2
J gene: TRBJ2-3
CDR3 length: 17
V gene: TRBV5-1
clone size: many
CDR3 protein: CASSLVPSGGPTDTQYF

D gene: -
J gene: TRBJ2-1
CDR3 length: 13
V gene: TRBV18
clone size: once
CDR3 protein: CASSPPGLNEQFF

D gene: -
J gene: TRBJ2-5
CDR3 length: 12
V gene: TRBV10-2
clone size: many
CDR3 protein: CASSPALETQYF

D gene: -
J gene: TRBJ1-2
CDR3 length: 12
V gene: TRBV20-1
clone size: few
CDR3 protein: CSAEQRPYGYTF

D gene: TRBD2
J gene: TRBJ2-3
CDR3 length: 15
V gene: TRBV6-5
clone size: -
CDR3 protein: CASSLGGRRTDTQYF

D gene: -
J gene: TRBJ1-6
CDR3 length: 14
V gene: TRBV7-2
clone size: few
CDR3 protein: CASSPSLSGGALHF

D gene: -
J gene: TRBJ1-2
CDR3 length: 14
V gene: TRBV19
clone size: few
CDR3 protein: CASSSRGGNYGYTF

D gene: -
J gene: TRBJ2-5
CDR3 length: 13
V gene: TRBV20-1
clone size: -
CDR3 protein: CSAREPLKETQYF

D gene: -
J gene: TRBJ2-5
CDR3 length: 14
V gene: TRBV9
clone size: -
CDR3 protein: CASSVASWAETQYF

D gene: -
J gene: TRBJ1-6
CDR3 length: 13
V gene: TRBV7-2
clone size: -
CDR3 protein: CASSFQGGSPLHF

D gene: -
J gene: TRBJ1-2
CDR3 length: 13
V gene: TRBV7-6
clone size: once
CDR3 protein: CASSARLDYGYTF

D gene: -
J gene: TRBJ2-7
CDR3 length: 14
V gene: TRBV7-9
clone size: -
CDR3 protein: CASSSLGADYEQYF

D gene: TRBD1
J gene: TRBJ1-5
CDR3 length: 15
V gene: TRBV6-5
clone size: few
CDR3 protein: CASRVTGGLNQPQHF

D gene: TRBD1
J gene: TRBJ2-6
CDR3 length: 16
V gene: TRBV6-6
clone size: -
CDR3 protein: CASSGQGLPGANVLTF

D gene: TRBD1
J gene: TRBJ2-1
CDR3 length: 12
V gene: TRBV11-2
clone size: few
CDR3 protein: CASSLDRARQFF

D gene: -
J gene: TRBJ1-1
CDR3 length: 14
V gene: TRBV29-1
clone size: once
CDR3 protein: CSVVRVDGNTEAFF

D gene: TRBD1
J gene: TRBJ2-5
CDR3 length: 15
V gene: TRBV12-3/TRBV12-4
clone size: few
CDR3 protein: CASSRPGQGKETQYF

D gene: TRBD1
J gene: TRBJ2-1
CDR3 length: 14
V gene: TRBV6-2/TRBV6-3
clone size: few
CDR3 protein: CASNWDRVSNEQFF

D gene: TRBD2
J gene: TRBJ2-3
CDR3 length: 13
V gene: TRBV24-1
clone size: -
CDR3 protein: CATGAGDTDTQYF

D gene: -
J gene: TRBJ1-1
CDR3 length: 14
V gene: TRBV7-9
clone size: -
CDR3 protein: CASSHRGGNTEAFF

D gene: -
J gene: TRBJ1-1
CDR3 length: 14
V gene: TRBV6-1
clone size: few
CDR3 protein: CASSAGGSGTEAFF

D gene: -
J gene: TRBJ2-2
CDR3 length: 14
V gene: TRBV12-3/TRBV12-4
clone size: once
CDR3 protein: CASGRDQRAGELFF

D gene: -
J gene: TRBJ1-1
CDR3 length: 14
V gene: TRBV6-5
clone size: many
CDR3 protein: CASSYSRGAGEAFF

D gene: TRBD1
J gene: TRBJ1-2
CDR3 length: 14
V gene: TRBV20-1
clone size: few
CDR3 protein: CSARWDRFGRGYTF

D gene: -
J gene: TRBJ2-1
CDR3 length: 15
V gene: TRBV7-9
clone size: -
CDR3 protein: CASSGILSSYNEQFF

D gene: TRBD1
J gene: TRBJ1-5
CDR3 length: 17
V gene: TRBV6-2/TRBV6-3
clone size: -
CDR3 protein: CASSRRKGAQGNQPQHF

D gene: TRBD1
J gene: TRBJ1-1
CDR3 length: 15
V gene: TRBV7-6
clone size: -
CDR3 protein: CASSSWTGRYTEAFF

D gene: -
J gene: TRBJ1-2
CDR3 length: 12
V gene: TRBV20-1
clone size: -
CDR3 protein: CSARDGLYGYTF

D gene: -
J gene: TRBJ2-7
CDR3 length: 11
V gene: TRBV30
clone size: few
CDR3 protein: CAWSAFYEQYF

D gene: TRBD1
J gene: TRBJ1-2
CDR3 length: 13
V gene: TRBV12-3/TRBV12-4
clone size: -
CDR3 protein: CASEGQGATGYTF